This passage covers 16 T cell receptor beta chains from one sample sequenced in a study of cytomegalovirus exposure and HLA in healthy donors. The PCR contained 60 Vbeta and 13 Jbeta primers. Sequenced by immunoSEQ multiplex PCR; TCRdb stores in-frame clones only, minus some. This table has around 170,000 clones, about four fifths appearing once. The sample taken for sequencing was PBMCs. These receptors came from a woman aged 50 to 60 in good health and CMV-seropositive.

The rearrangement links TRBV5-1 to TRBJ2-2; 8 bases match TRBD2. The CDR3 covers 16 residues. After removal of 2 bases from V and 5 bases from J, the junction contained 8 bases not matched to a gene. The germline CDR1 and CDR2 sequences are SGHRS and YFSETQ. CDR3 amino acids: CASSFLAGHRTGELFF. The CDR3 DNA reads as TGCGCCAGCAGCTTTCTAGCGGGCCACCGAACCGGGGAGCTGTTTTTT.

This clone was found a few times. The rearrangement uses TRBV18 and TRBJ2-7, with 8 bases fitting TRBD1. The J segment lost 3 bases and the V segment lost 0 bases, leaving 10 bases of the junction unmatched. This CDR3 is built from 17 residues. Germline V CDR1 and CDR2: KGHSH, LQKENI. The CDR3 region is CASSPPYPRTGIYEQYF. The DNA of the CDR3 is TGTGCCAGCTCACCACCTTACCCCCGGACAGGGATCTACGAGCAGTACTTC.

This sequence joins TRBV7-2 and TRBJ2-7; D may be TRBD1 (5 bases). V was clipped by 2 bases and J by 4 bases, with 9 bases between them. The germline V gene has CDR1 SGHTA and CDR2 FQGNSA. The CDR3 contains 13 residues. Written as DNA, the CDR3 is TGTGCCAGCAGCTTAAGGGGCCCATACGAGCAGTACTTC. Its translation: CASSLRGPYEQYF.

In its sample, this clone was seen once. The rearrangement uses TRBV29-1 and TRBJ2-7, with 10 nucleotides matching TRBD2. The CDR3 is 14 amino acids. CDR1 and CDR2 (germline): SQVTM, ANQGSEA. With V trimmed by 6 bases and J by 4 bases, 9 bases remained unmatched. For the CDR3, the DNA is TGCAGCGTAGAAAGAGCTAGCGGGAGTTACGAGCAGTACTTC. It yields the protein CSVERASGSYEQYF.

The table lists this clone with a count of one. J is TRBJ2-2 and V is TRBV7-3, with no clear D. The V end was cut by 3 bases, the J end by 5 bases, with 4 bases between. The CDR3 sequence is 12 residues long. The germline V gene encodes CDR1 SGHTA and CDR2 FQGTGA. CDR3 protein: CASSFLTGELFF. In DNA, the CDR3 is TGTGCCAGCAGCTTCTTAACCGGGGAGCTGTTTTTT.

This clone appeared a single time. J is TRBJ1-2 and V is TRBV7-2; the match to TRBD1 covers 9 bases. The CDR3 totals 15 residues. The V gene's germline CDR1 is SGHTA and CDR2 FQGNSA. J gave up 3 bases and V 5 bases, and 7 bases lay outside the gene matches. CDR3 sequence reads: CASSQATGGYYGYTF. In nucleotides, the CDR3 is TGTGCCAGCAGCCAAGCGACAGGGGGGTACTATGGCTACACCTTC.

The rearrangement links TRBV28 to TRBJ2-1; 7 bases map to TRBD2. Germline assignment: CDR1 MDHEN and CDR2 SYDVKM. The CDR3 sequence is 13 residues long. The V and J ends lost 3 bases and 6 bases, in that order; junction bases with no gene match: 2. Here the CDR3 DNA reads TGTGCCAGCAGTTTGGGACTACGCAATGAGCAGTTCTTC. It translates to CASSLGLRNEQFF.

V and J are TRBV6-1 and TRBJ1-1; D is unresolved. Germline CDR1 reads MNHNS; CDR2 reads SASEGT. This CDR3 has 16 amino acids. Trimming removed 4 bases at V and 0 bases at J, with 15 bases between. DNA for the CDR3: TGTGCCAGCAGTGCCGACCCAACAGCAATGAACACTGAAGCTTTCTTT. Translated: CASSADPTAMNTEAFF.

V usage is TRBV9 and J usage is TRBJ1-5; D is possibly TRBD1 (5 bases). CDR3 length: 15 residues. V was shortened by 1 base and J by 6 bases, with 14 bases between the two germline ends. Germline V gene sequence: CDR1 SGDLS, CDR2 YYNGEE. As DNA, the CDR3 is TGTGCCAGCAGCGTATCGGGGGTTCAGGGTCAGCCCCAGCATTTT. Amino acid sequence: CASSVSGVQGQPQHF.

V gene TRBV7-2 combines with J gene TRBJ2-4; D is perhaps TRBD1 (5 bases). V gave up 2 bases and J gave up 0 bases, with 14 bases separating them. The length of the CDR3 is 17 residues. Germline-derived CDR1 and CDR2 are SGHTA and FQGNSA. The CDR3: CASSLSWAGLAKNIQYF. DNA of the CDR3: TGTGCCAGCAGCTTATCGTGGGCAGGGTTAGCCAAAAACATTCAGTACTTC.

The rearrangement links TRBV7-9 to TRBJ1-2; D not certain. Germline V gene sequence: CDR1 SEHNR, CDR2 FQNEAQ (reference sequence). Deletions cut 7 bases from V and 0 bases from J, with 9 bases between. This CDR3 is 13 amino acids long. The CDR3 region has the DNA TGTGCCAGCACCCCGAGGACTAACTATGGCTACACCTTC. As protein: CASTPRTNYGYTF. The full variable domain, in which reference TRBV7-9 and TRBJ1-2 provide the parts outside the CDR3, is DTGVSQNPRHKITKRGQNVTFRCDPISEHNRLYWYRQTLGQGPEFLTYFQNEAQLEKSRLLSDRFSAERPKGSFSTLEIQRTEQGDSAMYLCASTPRTNYGYTFGSGTRLTVV.

The chain links TRBV7-3 to TRBJ1-1; D is unclear. Germline CDR1 and CDR2: SGHTA and FQGTGA. Trimming left V 2 bases short and J 1 base short, with 5 bases between. The CDR3 totals 13 residues. CDR3 bases: TGTGCCAGCAGCTTATCGCGGAACACTGAAGCTTTCTTT. Encoded protein: CASSLSRNTEAFF.

The rearrangement links TRBV19 to TRBJ2-1; TRBD1 matches at 7 bases. Germline CDR1 and CDR2: LNHDA and SQIVND (reference sequence). V lost 7 bases, J lost 8 bases, and 5 bases stayed unmatched. CDR3 size: 12 residues. CDR3 nucleotides: TGTGCCAGTATCCACAGGGGTCATGAGCAGTTCTTC. Encoded protein: CASIHRGHEQFF.

V usage is TRBV13 and J usage is TRBJ2-1, with a tentative D call TRBD1 (6 bases). V lost 0 bases, J lost 9 bases, and 12 bases lay in between. This CDR3 has 14 residues. Germline V gene sequence: CDR1 PRHDT, CDR2 FYEKMQ (reference sequence). The CDR3 loop reads CASSLGGGWGEQFF. The CDR3 nucleotides read TGTGCCAGCAGCTTAGGTGGGGGCTGGGGTGAGCAGTTCTTC.

In this sample, this clone turned up once. The CDR3 loop is CASSPHRVEGRSGNTIYF. The CDR3 DNA is TGTGCCAGCAGCCCCCACAGGGTAGAGGGAAGGTCTGGAAACACCATATATTTT. The genes are TRBV7-2 and TRBJ1-3; weak D call: TRBD1 (6 bases). V lost 5 bases to trimming and J lost 1 base, with 21 bases between them. Germline-derived CDR1 and CDR2 are SGHTA and FQGNSA. The CDR3 loop spans 18 amino acids.

The chain employs TRBV2 and TRBJ2-7; 7 bases line up with TRBD1. This CDR3 is built from 14 residues. CDR1 is SNHLY and CDR2 is FYNNEI in the germline V gene. The junction had 7 bases not matched to a gene; V was cut back by 8 bases and J by 0 bases. The CDR3 DNA reads as TGTGCCAGCCGTCCGAGACAGGGCTCCTACGAGCAGTACTTC. Amino acid sequence: CASRPRQGSYEQYF. Variable domain in full (rest from reference TRBV2 and TRBJ2-7): EPEVTQTPSHQVTQMGQEVILRCVPISNHLYFYWYRQILGQKVEFLVSFYNNEISEKSEIFDDQFSVERPDGSNFTLKIRSTKLEDSAMYFCASRPRQGSYEQYFGPGTRLTVT.